The 21 T cell receptor beta chains below all came from one sample that was sequenced in a study of healthy donors' naive CD4 and CD8 T cells. A linear amplification protocol produced the TCR libraries from 500 ng of total RNA. TCRdb redid the calling of the reads with MiXCR, one entry per CDR3 protein. This table has around 200,000 distinct CDR3 sequences, 65% to 75% appearing once. Sequencing was done on a sample of naive CD4+ and CD8+ T cells sorted from blood, pooled from several donors. All receptors come from a pool of human donors in good health; the sample pools cells from several healthy donors.

This chain uses TRBV20-1 with TRBJ1-2; TRBD1 might be the D (5 bases). This CDR3 comprises 13 residues. Germline assignment: CDR1 DFQATT and CDR2 SNEGSKA (reference sequence). Trimming took off 3 bases at V and 7 bases at J, with 15 bases between the two ends. Written as DNA, the CDR3 is TGCAGTGCTAGGAAGGCAGGGATCGGTGGCTACACCTTC. Amino acid sequence: CSARKAGIGGYTF.

The chain has TRBV6-5 and TRBJ2-3; a possible D gene is TRBD1 (5 bases). The CDR3 loop spans 11 amino acids. In germline, CDR1 is MNHEY, CDR2 SVGAGI. V shed 5 bases and J shed 8 bases, with 8 bases lying between them. CDR3 region: CASSRQFTQYF. In DNA form, the CDR3 reads TGTGCCAGCAGTCGACAGTTTACGCAGTATTTT.

This clonotype has a handful of counts. The chain joins TRBV6-5 to TRBJ1-1; TRBD1 might be the D (5 bases). There are 15 residues in the CDR3. Germline V CDR1 and CDR2: MNHEY, SVGAGI. V lost 0 bases to trimming and J lost 1 base, with 9 bases between them. Here the CDR3 DNA reads TGTGCCAGCAGTTACTCTGGACAAGCGAACACTGAAGCTTTCTTT. Translating gives CASSYSGQANTEAFF.

This clonotype was detected only a few times. V usage is TRBV27 and J usage is TRBJ1-2; D gene ambiguous. CDR1 and CDR2 (germline): MNHEY, SMNVEV (reference sequence). CDR3 length equals 15 residues. Trimming took 8 bases from V and 2 from J, leaving 18 bases between them. The CDR3 DNA reads as TGTGCCAGCGGAGCCCCTAATCCGACAAACTATGGCTACACCTTC. Protein sequence: CASGAPNPTNYGYTF.

V and J are TRBV6-2 or TRBV6-3 and TRBJ2-3; no definite D call. The germline V gene encodes CDR1 MNHEY and CDR2 SVGEGT. V was trimmed by 5 bases and J by 0 bases, leaving 9 bases between them. The CDR3 is 14 residues long. CDR3 bases: TGTGCCAGCAGTAGGCAGCGTAGCACAGATACGCAGTATTTT. Translated, it gives CASSRQRSTDTQYF.

This chain connects TRBV19 to TRBJ2-7; D gene ambiguous. This CDR3 comprises 13 residues. V was pared by 3 bases and J by 0 bases, with 6 bases between. Germline V gene lookup returns CDR1 LNHDA and CDR2 SQIVND (reference sequence). CDR3 residues: CASSMVSSYEQYF. CDR3 in DNA: TGTGCCAGTAGTATGGTCAGCTCCTACGAGCAGTACTTC.

The V and J genes are TRBV19 and TRBJ2-1; no reliable D call. Trimming removed 9 bases from V and 2 bases from J, with 14 bases in between. Germline values: CDR1 LNHDA, CDR2 SQIVND (reference sequence). This CDR3 contains 14 residues. The CDR3 sequence is CASQDSIPYNEQFF. DNA of the CDR3: TGTGCCAGCCAAGACTCGATTCCCTACAATGAGCAGTTCTTC.

A word on this clonotype: Relative to the germline gene, one junction end is altered; a read error may explain this. The gene calls are TRBV25-1 and TRBJ2-2; D ambiguous. Germline assignment: CDR1 MGHDK and CDR2 SYGVNS. The CDR3 is 13 residues long. The CDR3 DNA reads as TGTGCCAGCAGTGAAGGGAACGCCGGGGAGCTGTTTTTT. Protein sequence: CASSEGNAGELFF.

Concerning this clonotype itself: Sequence at one end of the junction differs from germline and may be a read error. The chain has TRBV29-1 and TRBJ1-3, with D tentatively TRBD1 (5 bases). The CDR3 consists of 17 residues. Germline CDR1 is SQVTM and CDR2 is ANQGSEA. CDR3 loop: CSVEALTTESSGNTIYF. The CDR3 DNA follows: TGCAGCGTTGAAGCGCTGACGACAGAGAGCTCTGGAAACACCATATATTTC.

The chain recombines TRBV30 with TRBJ2-3; perhaps TRBD2 as D (5 bases). The CDR3 covers 12 residues. The V gene's germline CDR1 is GTSNPN and CDR2 SVGIG (reference sequence). V lost 1 base and J lost 3, with 5 bases in between. In DNA, the CDR3 is TGTGCCTGGAGTGGGGAGACAGATACGCAGTATTTT. Its protein product is CAWSGETDTQYF.

This rearrangement joins TRBV20-1 to TRBJ2-1; unclear D gene. Germline CDR1 reads DFQATT; CDR2 reads SNEGSKA (reference sequence). V was shortened by 1 base and J by 2 bases, with 12 bases between the two germline ends. The CDR3 has 15 residues. CDR3: CSARVPPTTYNEQFF. The DNA for the CDR3 is TGCAGTGCTAGAGTGCCCCCCACAACCTACAATGAGCAGTTCTTC.

This chain joins TRBV5-5 and TRBJ2-2, with no clear D. V was trimmed by 4 bases and J by 4 bases, leaving 11 bases between them. Looked up from germline, CDR1 is SGHKS and CDR2 is YYEKEE (reference sequence). There are 14 residues in the CDR3. CDR3 sequence (DNA): TGTGCCAGCAGCGTGCAACAGTCCACCGGGGAGCTGTTTTTT. This sequence encodes CASSVQQSTGELFF.

In its sample, this clonotype was seen once. The genes are TRBV27 and TRBJ1-1, with 9 bases that match TRBD1. The CDR3 totals 15 residues. Germline V gene lookup returns CDR1 MNHEY and CDR2 SMNVEV (reference sequence). After removal of 5 bases from V and 3 bases from J, the junction contained 7 bases not matched to a gene. In DNA, the CDR3 is TGTGCCAGCAGTCCGTACAGGGGGCTATACACTGAAGCTTTCTTT. It is translated as CASSPYRGLYTEAFF.

This chain joins TRBV6-5 and TRBJ2-5; 7 bases map to TRBD2. The V segment lost 6 bases and the J segment 2 bases; nucleotides outside the gene matches: 3. CDR3 length equals 13 residues. Germline V gene data show CDR1 as MNHEY and CDR2 as SVGAGI. CDR3 residues: CASRTSAQETQYF. The CDR3 nucleotides are TGTGCCAGCAGAACTAGCGCACAAGAGACCCAGTACTTC.

As for this clonotype: A read error may produce the germline difference seen at one junction end. The rearrangement uses TRBV19 and TRBJ2-1; D gene unclear. The germline V gene encodes CDR1 LNHDA and CDR2 SQIVND (reference sequence). The CDR3 runs 15 residues. The CDR3 loop is CASSNGLVGYYEQFF. The DNA of the CDR3 is TGTGCCAGTAGTAACGGGCTAGTGGGCTACTATGAGCAGTTCTTC.

This clonotype has a handful of counts. This rearrangement joins TRBV19 to TRBJ2-5, with 9 bases matching TRBD1. Germline loops: CDR1 LNHDA, CDR2 SQIVND (reference sequence). The CDR3 covers 17 residues. J lost 0 bases, V lost 5 bases, and 10 bases had no gene match. CDR3: CASSSAGTGTYQETQYF. The CDR3 bases are TGTGCCAGTAGTTCCGCCGGGACAGGGACCTACCAAGAGACCCAGTACTTC.

The chain uses TRBV19 and TRBJ2-7; D perhaps matches TRBD1 (6 bases). The CDR3 has 13 residues. V shed 6 bases and J shed 6 bases, with 15 bases lying between them. CDR1 LNHDA and CDR2 SQIVND come from the germline V gene (reference sequence). DNA for the CDR3: TGTGCCAGTAGCACCGACAGGATCGGCGAGCAGTACTTC. Residues: CASSTDRIGEQYF.

The chain has TRBV28 and TRBJ2-7, with D uncertain. The CDR3 spans 11 residues. V lost 7 bases and J lost 6, with 10 bases in between. In germline, CDR1 is MDHEN, CDR2 SYDVKM. CDR3 residues: CASIQGREQYF. The CDR3 region has the DNA TGTGCCAGCATACAAGGTCGCGAGCAGTACTTC. Based on the CDR3 plus reference TRBV28 and TRBJ2-7, the full variable domain is DVKVTQSSRYLVKRTGEKVFLECVQDMDHENMFWYRQDPGLGLRLIYFSYDVKMKEKGDIPEGYSVSREKKERFSLILESASTNQTSMYLCASIQGREQYFGPGTRLTVT.

To note about this clonotype: One end of the junction fails to match germline, which may point to a read error. The chain recombines TRBV29-1 with TRBJ2-1, with TRBD2 identical over 8 bases. There are 13 residues in the CDR3. The germline V gene encodes CDR1 SQVTM and CDR2 ANQGSEA. CDR3 region: CSTSGFFYDEQFF. The CDR3 nucleotides are TGCAGCACTAGCGGCTTCTTCTACGATGAGCAGTTCTTC.

The V gene is TRBV2, the J gene TRBJ1-1; no firm D call. Germline assignment: CDR1 SNHLY and CDR2 FYNNEI. Trimming took 6 bases from V and 0 from J, leaving 11 bases between them. This CDR3 spans 14 amino acids. The CDR3 loop is CASRETDLNTEAFF. The CDR3, as DNA: TGTGCCAGCAGAGAGACGGATCTGAACACTGAAGCTTTCTTT.

The rearrangement uses TRBV27 and TRBJ2-7; 7 bases match TRBD1. The germline CDR1 and CDR2 sequences are MNHEY and SMNVEV (reference sequence). The CDR3 extends over 13 amino acids. The V gene end was trimmed by 5 bases and the J gene end by 5 bases; junction bases not matched to a gene: 6. CDR3 amino acids: CASSVQTGHEQYF. The CDR3 nucleotides are TGTGCCAGCAGTGTACAGACAGGGCACGAGCAGTACTTC.